A selection of T cell receptor beta chains follows, all from one sample in a study of T-cell memory formation after mild COVID-19. TCRdb analysed the 5' RACE reads with MiXCR anew, one entry per CDR3 protein. The data contain tens of thousands of distinct CDR3 sequences, approximately 21% of them singletons. Sequenced: PBMCs or a T cell subset sorted from them (not recorded which). These receptors were collected from an adult who had mild COVID-19 (a few samples of this study predate the infection). Cell type and time point are not known. CDR3s include the opening cysteine and the closing phenylalanine or tryptophan. A D gene is named only where the DNA matches it firmly. Clone size is not always given. Where it is, it says once, few, many or a class for expanded clones.

TRBV19	TRBJ1-5	-	TRBD1	TGTGCCAGTAGTCCGGACCCGACAGGGTATCAGCCCCAGCATTTT	CASSPDPTGYQPQHF
TRBV6-1	TRBJ2-2	many	-	TGTGCCAGCAGTGAGGTTTGGAACACCGGGGAGCTGTTTTTT	CASSEVWNTGELFF
TRBV4-2	TRBJ1-4	few	-	TGTGCCAGCAGCCAAGATGGGGCAGGGCCTATTAATGAAAAACTGTTTTTT	CASSQDGAGPINEKLFF
TRBV7-6	TRBJ1-2	-	-	TGTGCCAGCAGCAACTGGGACCCAGTGAACCGAGCTAACTATGGCTACACCTTC	CASSNWDPVNRANYGYTF
TRBV5-1	TRBJ2-1	-	TRBD2	TGCGCCAGCAGCCCTAGCGGGACTATGTCCTACAATGAGCAGTTCTTC	CASSPSGTMSYNEQFF
TRBV29-1	TRBJ1-1	few	TRBD1	TGCAGCGTCACCTCGGGACAGGTGGGCACTGAAGCTTTCTTT	CSVTSGQVGTEAFF
TRBV7-2	TRBJ2-5	many	TRBD2	TGTGCCAGCAGCTTCGGGACTAGCGGGAGGAAGACCCAGTACTTC	CASSFGTSGRKTQYF
TRBV27	TRBJ2-7	many	-	TGTGCCAGCAGTCAACCCGGACAGAGCTACGAGCAGTACTTC	CASSQPGQSYEQYF
TRBV5-1	TRBJ1-1	many	-	TGCGCCAGCAGCTTTACCCCAAGCGAGGGTTGGACGGGCACTGAAGCTTTCTTT	CASSFTPSEGWTGTEAFF
TRBV10-3	TRBJ1-3	-	TRBD1	TGTGCCATCAGAGACCCTGACAGGGCTGTCGGAAACACCATATATTTT	CAIRDPDRAVGNTIYF
TRBV29-1	TRBJ2-7	many	TRBD1	TGCAGCGTTGAATTGGGACAGGGGTCCGAGCAGTACTTC	CSVELGQGSEQYF
TRBV15	TRBJ1-5	many	TRBD1	TGTGCCACCAGCAGAGCGATGACAGGGGGCGAGGTGGCACAGCCCCAGCATTTT	CATSRAMTGGEVAQPQHF
TRBV14	TRBJ2-3	many	-	TGTGCCAGCAGCTCGTCCCGGGTCGCGGTCGACTCTGGTACGCAGTATTTT	CASSSSRVAVDSGTQYF
TRBV7-9	TRBJ2-4	many	-	TGTGCCAGCAGCTTAGGGATGGGACTAGCCAAAAACATTCAGTACTTC	CASSLGMGLAKNIQYF
TRBV7-9	TRBJ2-7	many	TRBD2	TGTGCCAGCAGCTTCGGCGGGAGTGGTTCCTACGAGCAGTACTTC	CASSFGGSGSYEQYF
TRBV5-1	TRBJ1-1	many	TRBD1	TGCGCCAGCAGCCTGGGACAGACATTCATGAACACTGAAGCTTTCTTT	CASSLGQTFMNTEAFF
TRBV14	TRBJ2-2	many	-	TGTGCCAGCAGCCGATGGACCGTTAACACCGGGGAGCTGTTTTTT	CASSRWTVNTGELFF
TRBV4-1	TRBJ2-5	-	-	TGCGCCAGCAGCCTTGCGGCTAGCTACCAAGAGACCCAGTACTTC	CASSLAASYQETQYF
TRBV3-1	TRBJ2-3	-	-	TGTGCCAGCAGCCAAGAACACACTTACACAGATACGCAGTATTTT	CASSQEHTYTDTQYF
TRBV9	TRBJ2-5	many	-	TGTGCCAGCAGCGTATTCGATGGAAAAGAGACCCAGTACTTC	CASSVFDGKETQYF
TRBV2	TRBJ2-3	many	-	TGTGCCACCTCGCTGGGTGTTGATACGCAGTATTTT	CATSLGVDTQYF
TRBV7-2	TRBJ2-7	many	TRBD2	TGTGCCAGCAGCGCCTTACTAGCGGGAATGGGTGAGCAGTACTTC	CASSALLAGMGEQYF
TRBV5-5	TRBJ2-2	many	-	TGTGCCAGCAGCTTGGAGGGGACCGGGGAGCTGTTTTTT	CASSLEGTGELFF
TRBV5-4	TRBJ2-7	few	TRBD1	TGTGCCAGCAGCTTGGACAGGGGTGGGCAGTACTTC	CASSLDRGGQYF
TRBV19	TRBJ2-7	many	-	TGTGCCAGTAGTATAGATTCGATCGGGGTCACCTACGAGCAGTACTTC	CASSIDSIGVTYEQYF
TRBV30	TRBJ1-5	many	-	TGTGCCTGGAGTCTGGGACTGGGGAACAATCAGCCCCAGCATTTT	CAWSLGLGNNQPQHF
TRBV20-1	TRBJ2-1	many	TRBD2	TGCAGTTCAACACGACTAGCGGGGGAGTACAATGAGCAGTTCTTC	CSSTRLAGEYNEQFF
TRBV24-1	TRBJ2-2	many	TRBD1	TGTGCCACCAGTGCCCCGTCCCTCTCGTCAGGGGGCAGGGCCGGGGAGCTGTTTTTT	CATSAPSLSSGGRAGELFF
TRBV7-6	TRBJ1-1	many	-	TGTGCCAGCAGCCTAAGTATAATAAACACTGAAGCTTTCTTT	CASSLSIINTEAFF
TRBV4-3	TRBJ2-1	many	TRBD2	TGCGCCAGCAGCCAAGATGTATCACTAGCGGGAGGACCCCCCTACAATGAGCAGTTCTTC	CASSQDVSLAGGPPYNEQFF
TRBV7-9	TRBJ2-3	many	-	TGTGCCAGCAGCTGGGCGGGGACCACAAGCACAGATACGCAGTATTTT	CASSWAGTTSTDTQYF
TRBV4-1	TRBJ1-5	-	-	TGCGCCAGCAGCCCACAGCAGCAGGGTCAGCCCCAGCATTTT	CASSPQQQGQPQHF
TRBV7-9	TRBJ2-6	-	TRBD1	TGTGCCAGCAGCCCGAGAGAAGGGACAGGGATCAACGTCCTGACTTTC	CASSPREGTGINVLTF
TRBV5-6	TRBJ2-1	many	-	TGTGCCAGCAGCTTGATTGGATTAACGGGACCAGACAATGAGCAGTTCTTC	CASSLIGLTGPDNEQFF
TRBV5-1	TRBJ2-6	many	TRBD1	TGCGCCAGCAGCTTGTCTAAGATCCGGGACAGGTTATCCTCTGGGGCCAACGTCCTGACTTTC	CASSLSKIRDRLSSGANVLTF
TRBV11-2	TRBJ2-6	few	-	TGTGCCAGCAGCTTGGTCTTTTGGGGAACTGGGGCCAACGTCCTGACTTTC	CASSLVFWGTGANVLTF
TRBV3-1	TRBJ2-1	many	-	TGTGCCAGCAGCCAACCGGGAGTGGGCTACAATGAGCAGTTCTTC	CASSQPGVGYNEQFF
TRBV3-1	TRBJ1-2	many	-	TGTGCCAGCAGCCAAGGACTTAGCGCCCAAGGAGGTAGGAGCTACACCTTC	CASSQGLSAQGGRSYTF
TRBV21-1	TRBJ2-1	many	-	TGTGCCAGCAGCAAAGCGCGGCAACCGGGTGTGGAGCAGTTCTTC	CASSKARQPGVEQFF
TRBV7-9	TRBJ2-3	-	-	TGTGCCAGCAGCTCCTCGGCGGGGTTTTCGGCAGATACGCAGTATTTT	CASSSSAGFSADTQYF
TRBV6-1	TRBJ1-1	many	TRBD1	TGTGCCAGCAGTAACTACAGGGGGATGGACACTGAAGCTTTCTTT	CASSNYRGMDTEAFF
TRBV4-2	TRBJ2-1	many	TRBD2	TGTGCCAGCAGCCGGACTAGCGGGGGGGGGTACAATGAGCAGTTCTTC	CASSRTSGGGYNEQFF
TRBV5-1	TRBJ2-3	many	-	TGCGCCAGCAGCTTGATTGGGGTCGGACGGGGCCTGACAGATACGCAGTATTTT	CASSLIGVGRGLTDTQYF
TRBV24-1	TRBJ2-6	-	-	TGTGCCACCAGTGACAACAGGGTGACTGGGGCCAACGTCCTGACTTTC	CATSDNRVTGANVLTF
TRBV6-1	TRBJ2-6	many	TRBD1	TGTGCCAGCAGAGCAGAACCCGGGACAGGGAGCTCTGGGGCCAACGTCCTGACTTTC	CASRAEPGTGSSGANVLTF
TRBV7-9	TRBJ1-1	many	-	TGTGCCAGCAGCTTAGGAATAGGGGAGGACACTGAAGCTTTCTTT	CASSLGIGEDTEAFF
TRBV7-9	TRBJ2-1	medium-sized	TRBD2	TGTGCCAGCAGCTACCGAGCGGGAGCCCAGTTCTTC	CASSYRAGAQFF